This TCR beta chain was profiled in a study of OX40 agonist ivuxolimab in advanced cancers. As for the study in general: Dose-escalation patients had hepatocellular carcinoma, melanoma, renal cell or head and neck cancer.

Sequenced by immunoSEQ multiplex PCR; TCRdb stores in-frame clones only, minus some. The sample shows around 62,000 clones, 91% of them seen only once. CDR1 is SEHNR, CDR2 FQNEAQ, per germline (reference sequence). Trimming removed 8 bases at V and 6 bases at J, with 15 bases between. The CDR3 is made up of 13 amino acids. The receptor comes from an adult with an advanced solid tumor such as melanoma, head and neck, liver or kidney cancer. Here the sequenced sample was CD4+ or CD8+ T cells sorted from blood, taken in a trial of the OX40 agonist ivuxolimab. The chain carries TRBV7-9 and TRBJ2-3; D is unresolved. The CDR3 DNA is TGTGCCAGCCAGACTCGGAGTACGGATACGCAGTATTTT. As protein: CASQTRSTDTQYF.